The 31 T cell receptor beta chains presented below share a single source sample, sequenced in a study of glioma-infiltrating T cells. Using RNA template, CDR3s of TCR alpha and beta were amplified with iRepertoire arm-PCR. TCRdb re-derived calls from the multiplex PCR reads in MiXCR, one entry per CDR3 protein. The data show 150,000 or so distinct CDR3 sequences, about two fifths seen once. The sequenced material came from glioma tissue, nonneoplastic brain tissue, or PBMCs (not recorded which). These receptors all stem from a human donor with low-grade glioma or glioblastoma, undergoing nonglioma brain surgery, or in good health (not recorded which).

This clonotype showed up many times. This CDR3 reads CSARTGTGAYEQYF. CDR3 coding DNA: TGCAGTGCTAGAACCGGGACAGGGGCCTACGAGCAGTACTTC. The J gene is TRBJ2-7, the V gene TRBV20-1, with 10 bases lining up with TRBD1. The J segment lost 2 bases and the V segment lost 2 bases, leaving 3 bases of the junction unmatched. The CDR3 spans 14 residues. From germline, CDR1 is DFQATT and CDR2 SNEGSKA (reference sequence).

The CDR3 reads CASSYPQREGGDEQFF. CDR3 in DNA: TGTGCCAGCAGTTACCCCCAGCGGGAGGGTGGGGATGAGCAGTTCTTC. The V gene is TRBV6-6, the J gene TRBJ2-1; TRBD2 matches 10 bases. The germline CDR1 and CDR2 sequences are MNHNY and SVGAGI (reference sequence). The CDR3 spans 16 residues. V lost 2 bases to trimming and J lost 8 bases; unmatched junction nucleotides: 9.

The chain couples TRBV7-2 to TRBJ1-1; D gene ambiguous. This CDR3 contains 13 residues. V was shortened by 3 bases and J by 7 bases, with 12 bases between the two germline ends. Germline CDR1 SGHTA, CDR2 FQGNSA. The CDR3 DNA reads as TGTGCCAGCAGCTTCCGAGTGGGGAGTGAAGCTTTCTTT. As protein: CASSFRVGSEAFF.

This chain links TRBV10-3 with TRBJ1-1, with TRBD1 matching 8 bases. Germline-derived CDR1 and CDR2 are ENHRY and SYGVKD. J lost 5 bases, V lost 2 bases, and 10 bases had no gene match. CDR3 size: 16 residues. This CDR3 reads CAISEPGTGKGTEAFF. The CDR3 nucleotides are TGTGCCATCAGTGAGCCGGGGACAGGCAAGGGAACTGAAGCTTTCTTT.

This clonotype has only a few counts. The chain employs TRBV2 and TRBJ2-7; D is unclear. This CDR3 spans 12 amino acids. Germline V gene data show CDR1 as SNHLY and CDR2 as FYNNEI. Trimming removed 6 bases from V and 2 bases from J, with 8 bases in between. The CDR3 DNA sequence: TGTGCCAGCAGAAGCAAACCCTACGAGCAGTACTTC. Protein product: CASRSKPYEQYF.

This clonotype came up a few times. The chain has TRBV2 and TRBJ2-2; no reliable D call. This CDR3 contains 11 residues. The germline gives CDR1 SNHLY, CDR2 FYNNEI. The V end lost 7 bases, the J end lost 7 bases, and 7 bases lay between the germline ends. The DNA of the CDR3 is TGTGCCAGCAAGGAAGACGGGGAGCTGTTTTTT. Encoded protein: CASKEDGELFF.

In this sample, this clonotype turned up once. The chain employs TRBV4-1 and TRBJ1-4; D call uncertain. Looked up from germline, CDR1 is MGHRA and CDR2 is YSYEKL. The CDR3 contains 14 residues. The germline V and J ends were trimmed by 0 bases and 10 bases, with 12 bases remaining between them. The CDR3 DNA follows: TGCGCCAGCAGCCAAGATTTGGGAATTGGAAAACTGTTTTTT. Translated, it gives CASSQDLGIGKLFF.

This clonotype has just a few counts. The rearrangement links TRBV4-2 to TRBJ1-6, with D tentatively TRBD1 (5 bases). CDR1 is LGHNA and CDR2 is YNFKEQ in the germline V gene. V gave up 0 bases and J gave up 8 bases, with 11 bases separating them. The CDR3 has 15 amino acids. This CDR3 is CASSQEGRVDSPLHF. CDR3 nucleotides: TGTGCCAGCAGCCAAGAAGGCAGGGTAGATTCACCCCTCCACTTT.

V usage is TRBV18 and J usage is TRBJ2-7; D might be TRBD1 (5 bases). CDR1 is KGHSH and CDR2 is LQKENI in the germline V gene. This CDR3 is 14 amino acids long. V lost 4 bases, J lost 2 bases, and 12 bases lay in between. The chain's CDR3 is CASSRRDSTYEQYF. The CDR3 DNA reads as TGTGCCAGCTCACGTCGCGACAGTACCTACGAGCAGTACTTC.

This clonotype showed up many times. The rearrangement joins TRBV4-1 to TRBJ1-1, with D possibly matching TRBD1 (6 bases). Trimming shortened V by 3 bases and J by 2 bases, and 10 bases separated the two germline ends. Germline CDR1 is MGHRA and CDR2 is YSYEKL. The length of the CDR3 is 14 residues. CDR3 protein: CASSQGALNTEAFF. The CDR3 region has the DNA TGCGCCAGCAGCCAGGGGGCACTTAACACTGAAGCTTTCTTT.

With respect to this clonotype: This may come from a read error, since a much larger clone is one base off. V is TRBV20-1 and J is TRBJ2-1; 11 nucleotides align to TRBD1. V dropped 1 base and J dropped 10; count of bases not matched to a gene: 6. Germline V gene sequence: CDR1 DFQATT, CDR2 SNEGSKA (reference sequence). The CDR3 contains 14 residues. CDR3 amino acids: CSARGTGGMYEQFF. The CDR3 nucleotides are TGCAGTGCTAGAGGGACAGGGGGCATGTACGAGCAGTTCTTC.

This clonotype was counted at least ten times. The chain joins TRBV7-2 to TRBJ2-3, with no clear D. This CDR3 is built from 14 residues. Trimming removed 4 bases at V and 2 bases at J, with 10 bases between. CDR1 SGHTA and CDR2 FQGNSA come from the germline V gene. The CDR3 bases are TGTGCCAGCAGCTCCTACACCCTCACAGATACGCAGTATTTT. Translation: CASSSYTLTDTQYF.

This clonotype came up many times. This chain uses TRBV27 with TRBJ1-1; D is undetermined. Deletions cut 6 bases from V and 1 base from J, with 9 bases between. CDR1 is MNHEY, CDR2 SMNVEV, per germline (reference sequence). CDR3 size: 13 residues. CDR3 bases: TGTGCCAGCAGACTTAGAAAGAACACTGAAGCTTTCTTT. It codes for CASRLRKNTEAFF.

This clonotype was counted many times. V and J are TRBV6-1 and TRBJ2-7; 8 bases line up with TRBD1. V trimming: 7 bases; J trimming: 2 bases; junction bases outside the gene matches: 7. The CDR3 is 14 amino acids. Germline-derived CDR1 and CDR2 are MNHNS and SASEGT. The CDR3 bases are TGTGCCAGCAAAGCCGGGACAGGACCCTACGAGCAGTACTTC. It specifies CASKAGTGPYEQYF.

In the case of this clonotype: At one end the junction does not follow the germline gene, possibly because of a read error. The rearrangement joins TRBV20-1 to TRBJ1-1, with TRBD1 matching over 10 bases. This CDR3 spans 13 amino acids. CDR1 DFQATT and CDR2 SNEGSKA come from the germline V gene (reference sequence). CDR3 DNA sequence: TGCAGTGCGGAAGGGACAGGGGACACTGGAGCTTTCTTT. The encoded protein is CSAEGTGDTGAFF.

V and J are TRBV6-5 and TRBJ2-1, with 10 positions matching TRBD2. Trimming removed 1 base from V and 4 bases from J; junction bases left unmatched: 13. The CDR3 spans 19 residues. Germline loops: CDR1 MNHEY, CDR2 SVGAGI. CDR3 in DNA: TGTGCCAGCAGTTACTGGAGGGCTAGCGGGAGTAATAGTTACAATGAGCAGTTCTTC. Its protein is CASSYWRASGSNSYNEQFF.

The chain couples TRBV18 to TRBJ2-7; TRBD2 is a possible D gene (6 bases). The V gene lost 6 bases and the J gene lost 5 bases, with 11 bases spanning the gap. Germline CDR1 reads KGHSH; CDR2 reads LQKENI. The CDR3 is 12 amino acids. The CDR3 coding sequence is TGTGCCAGCTCGCGGGGTGGCAACGAGCAGTACTTC. Residues: CASSRGGNEQYF. Supplemented by reference TRBV18 and TRBJ2-7, the full variable domain reads NAGVMQNPRHLVRRRGQEARLRCSPMKGHSHVYWYRQLPEEGLKFMVYLQKENIIDESGMPKERFSAEFPKEGPSILRIQQVVRGDSAAYFCASSRGGNEQYFGPGTRLTVT.

This clonotype was found many times. The V and J genes are TRBV6-1 and TRBJ2-3; TRBD2 might be the D (6 bases). CDR3 length: 13 amino acids. The germline CDR1 and CDR2 sequences are MNHNS and SASEGT. V was trimmed by 7 bases and J by 6 bases, leaving 14 bases between them. CDR3 residues: CASKAGQSDTQYF. The CDR3 bases are TGTGCCAGCAAAGCGGGTCAATCGGATACGCAGTATTTT.

This clonotype was observed a few times. The rearrangement uses TRBV28 and TRBJ1-1; weak D call: TRBD1 (5 bases). The CDR3 sequence is 13 residues long. CDR1 and CDR2 from the germline V gene are MDHEN and SYDVKM. V was shortened by 2 bases and J by 6 bases, with 10 bases between the two germline ends. This chain's CDR3 is CASSLGAWPEAFF. In DNA form, the CDR3 reads TGTGCCAGCAGTTTAGGGGCATGGCCTGAAGCTTTCTTT.

This chain uses TRBV7-2 with TRBJ1-5; no clear D gene. V dropped 1 base and J dropped 0 bases, with 4 bases sitting between them. Germline V gene data show CDR1 as SGHTA and CDR2 as FQGNSA. The CDR3 loop spans 14 amino acids. The chain's CDR3 is CASSLDLSNQPQHF. The CDR3 DNA sequence: TGTGCCAGCAGCTTAGACCTTAGCAATCAGCCCCAGCATTTT.

Comments on this clonotype: The germline gene is not matched at one end of the junction; a read error may be the cause. The chain has TRBV27 and TRBJ2-7, with a weak D call TRBD1 (6 bases). The CDR3 is made up of 15 amino acids. The germline gives CDR1 MNHEY, CDR2 SMNVEV (reference sequence). This CDR3 reads CASSYPGTPPAERYF. Here the CDR3 DNA reads TGTGCCAGCAGTTACCCCGGGACACCCCCCGCCGAGCGGTACTTC.

The chain carries TRBV7-2 and TRBJ2-1; the match to TRBD1 covers 9 bases. This CDR3 is 14 amino acids long. With V trimmed by 5 bases and J by 6 bases, 5 bases remained unmatched. Germline assignment: CDR1 SGHTA and CDR2 FQGNSA. CDR3 in amino acids: CASSPGTGFNEQFF. In DNA, the CDR3 is TGTGCCAGCAGCCCCGGGACAGGGTTCAATGAGCAGTTCTTC.

The chain has TRBV6-9 and TRBJ2-3, with 12 nucleotides matching TRBD1. Trimming took 3 bases from V and 6 from J; bases not matched to a gene: 4. CDR1 and CDR2 (germline): MNHGY, SVAAGI. This CDR3 is built from 15 residues. The CDR3 reads CASSYGTGGKDTQYF. CDR3 nucleotides: TGTGCCAGCAGTTACGGGACAGGGGGCAAGGATACGCAGTATTTT.

The rearrangement links TRBV4-1 to TRBJ2-5; the D gene is possibly TRBD1 (7 bases). With 1 base removed from V and 5 bases from J, the gap between germline ends came to 23 bases. CDR1 and CDR2 from the germline V gene are MGHRA and YSYEKL. The CDR3 contains 18 residues. Here the CDR3 DNA reads TGCGCCAGCAGCCAAGTCCCCTTACAGGGGAGGAGGGCGGAGACCCAGTACTTC. Translation: CASSQVPLQGRRAETQYF.

Of note for this clonotype: The conserved phenylalanine or tryptophan is not found at the CDR3 terminus, so this likely reflects a read error. The DNA is left out, because the CDR3 cannot be placed on it with certainty; the CDR3 is given as TCRdb lists it. CDR3 region: CASIHRGPFP. The V and J genes are TRBV6-2 or TRBV6-3 and TRBJ1-4. Including both end residues, the CDR3 is 10 amino acids long. Germline V CDR1 and CDR2: MNHEY, SVGEGT.

The rearrangement links TRBV27 to TRBJ2-5; 8 bases line up with TRBD2. Germline trimming cut 5 bases from V and 11 bases from J; bases unmatched to any gene: 13. Germline V gene sequence: CDR1 MNHEY, CDR2 SMNVEV (reference sequence). The CDR3 is 14 residues long. Here the CDR3 reads CASSPAGDEWTQYF. In DNA, the CDR3 is TGTGCCAGCAGTCCAGCGGGGGATGAATGGACACAGTACTTC.

This clonotype was picked up a small number of times. The junction shows a germline mismatch at one end, possibly a read error. V is TRBV25-1 and J is TRBJ2-7, with TRBD1 matching 8 bases. This CDR3 region has 15 residues. Germline CDR1 reads MGHDK; CDR2 reads SYGVNS. CDR3 DNA: TGTGCCAGCAGTGAATCCGGGACAGGATCACACGAGCAGTACTTT. This encodes CASSESGTGSHEQYF.

This clonotype was observed a few times. J is TRBJ2-1 and V is TRBV6-1; 8 bases match TRBD1. The CDR3 extends over 14 amino acids. Germline trimming cut 5 bases from V and 8 bases from J; bases unmatched to any gene: 8. The germline gives CDR1 MNHNS, CDR2 SASEGT. This chain's CDR3 is CASSLVQGDHEQFF. In nucleotides, the CDR3 is TGTGCCAGCAGTCTGGTACAGGGGGACCATGAGCAGTTCTTC.

The rearrangement joins TRBV4-2 to TRBJ2-1, with 13 bases fitting TRBD2. This CDR3 contains 18 residues. V was clipped by 4 bases and J by 0 bases; unmatched bases: 6. The germline gives CDR1 LGHNA, CDR2 YNFKEQ. The CDR3 reads CASSPPGLAGSSYNEQFF. In DNA, the CDR3 is TGTGCCAGCAGCCCACCGGGACTAGCGGGAAGCTCCTACAATGAGCAGTTCTTC.

This chain joins TRBV6-2 or TRBV6-3 and TRBJ2-7; D unresolved. The V gene's germline CDR1 is MNHEY and CDR2 SVGEGT. V was shortened by 7 bases and J by 5 bases, with 15 bases between the two germline ends. This CDR3 has 13 residues. The CDR3 DNA is TGTGCCAGCATTGCTAGGTTTACAGACGAGCAGTACTTC. It specifies CASIARFTDEQYF.

Many counts were recorded for this clonotype. J is TRBJ1-1 and V is TRBV28, with D unclear. Germline CDR1 MDHEN, CDR2 SYDVKM. V was shortened by 2 bases and J by 3 bases, with 4 bases between the two germline ends. The CDR3 extends over 12 amino acids. The CDR3 reads CASSLEDTEAFF. The CDR3 nucleotides read TGTGCCAGCAGTTTAGAGGACACTGAAGCTTTCTTT.